Sequencing of this T cell receptor (beta chain) was carried out in a study of blood T cell repertoires in COVID-19 (dated by TCRdb to about 2020). In terms of the full investigation: Collaborator samples came from the United States, Italy and Spain and covered acute and convalescent phases of COVID-19. The prospective study material was composed of cDNA or gDNA derived from T cells, B-cell-depleted T cells, or PBMCs. HLA class I and class II types, where available, came from metadata supplied by the sample provider rather than from assay-based typing. The samples were drawn from two sources: the first 160 participants of the ongoing ImmuneRACE study, and 950 to 1,500 subjects contributed by 6 global collaborators. The sample metadata nearly always contained a de-identified subject ID, COVID-19 status, age in years and sex. The dataset comprised deeply sampled blood TCRbeta repertoires from subjects exposed to, actively infected with, or recovered from COVID-19. The repertoires were released in a freely available public database meant as a resource for research on the immune response to SARS-CoV-2. The study at large found these results: The amount of clinical and demographic metadata varied by source and participant and was provided uncurated.

TCRbeta CDR3 regions were amplified from genomic DNA by means of the immunoSEQ Assay, a bias-controlled multiplex PCR. The authors' analysis ran thus. Within the assay, amplification of reference gene primers was used to estimate how many nucleated cells each sample contained. Sequence reads were collapsed and filtered to measure the absolute abundance of every unique TCRbeta CDR3 rearrangement. For each sample, productive Simpson clonality was calculated by taking the square root of Simpson's diversity index across productive rearrangements. TCRdb mirrors the immuneACCESS table, restricted to in-frame sequences. Some clones are absent from its copies; in checked studies, under half trace to an unresolved V gene, and the reason for the others is unknown. That table is the source of V, J and clone size, and D and trimming were worked out from the DNA. Across this sample there are about 290,000 clones, with 89% seen only once. The ten top clones hold 1.7% of the sample.

As concerns this clone: Its antigen is not yet known. It has no much larger one-base neighbor in the sample; base qualities were not kept.

From the cysteine up to the phenylalanine, the CDR3 has a length of 13 residues. Only CDR3 DNA is held: 39 bases, read in frame from base 1. Taken from the germline V gene, the CDR1 and CDR2 loops are SGHRS and YFSETQ. V sheds 5 bases and J sheds 7 bases, leaving 15 bases between their ends. Participants in the prospective study were aged about 18 to 100 years, lived in 20 to 25 United States geographic areas, and enrolled through a virtual design. In the prospective study, participants were assigned to cohorts based on the clinical history participants reported in a screening survey and a study questionnaire. For ImmuneRACE Cohort 3, a participant was defined as recovered based on two consecutive negative NP/OP PCR tests, clearance by a healthcare professional, or resolution of symptoms. In the prospective study, whole blood, serum and a nasopharyngeal or oropharyngeal swab were collected from each participant by mobile phlebotomists. Additional blood draws and questionnaires over an approximately 2-month period could optionally be provided by prospective study participants. Prospective study blood samples were shipped either frozen or at room temperature before DNA extraction.

The clonotype was recovered from a woman in her forties who had recovered from COVID-19. This sequence uses TRBV5-1 and TRBJ1-1; possibly the D gene is TRBD1, per 5 matching bases. Specimen: PBMCs or T cells enriched from blood (not recorded which). The CDR3 protein is CASRDRGNDEAFF. In nucleotide form, the sequence is TGCGCCAGCAGGGACCGGGGGAATGATGAAGCTTTCTTT. The variable domain in full, with residues beyond the CDR3 obtained from the reference TRBV5-1 and TRBJ1-1 genes, is KAGVTQTPRYLIKTRGQQVTLSCSPISGHRSVSWYQQTPGQGLQFLFEYFSETQRNKGNFPGRFSGRQFSNSRSEMNVSTLELGDSALYLCASRDRGNDEAFFGQGTRLTVV.